This T cell receptor beta chain is drawn from a study of T cells after yellow fever vaccination. TCRdb processed the 5' RACE reads anew with MiXCR; each CDR3 protein has one entry. The data show some 320,000 distinct CDR3 sequences, 9.5% to 12% seen once. This clonotype appeared a single time. Germline is not matched at one junction end, which may reflect a read error. The source was CD4+ T cells sorted from PBMCs, collected 45 days after the yellow fever booster vaccination. The receptor comes from a young man who received the YFV17D yellow fever vaccine.

In DNA form, the CDR3 reads TGTGCCAGAAGTTCGCTACAGGGCGGTTGGACTGAAGCTTTCTTT. Translating it yields CARSSLQGGWTEAFF. The V gene is TRBV12-3 or TRBV12-4, the J gene TRBJ1-1, with a weak D call TRBD1 (6 bases). This CDR3 is 15 amino acids long.